The 8 T cell receptor beta chains reported below all come from one sample, sequenced in a study of blood T cell repertoires in COVID-19. The protocol was immunoSEQ multiplex PCR, while the TCRdb copy is restricted to in-frame clones and leaves out a portion. The sample includes almost 200,000 clones, roughly nine tenths of them seen just once. Sequences were obtained from peripheral blood. The receptors shown here come from a woman aged 70-85 years with acute or convalescent COVID-19.

V usage is TRBV7-9 and J usage is TRBJ2-3, with D perhaps TRBD2 (6 bases). Trimming removed 6 bases at V and 4 bases at J, with 11 bases between. The CDR3 contains 13 residues. CDR1 is SEHNR and CDR2 is FQNEAQ in the germline V gene (reference sequence). This CDR3 reads CASSLGRADTQYF. CDR3 coding DNA: TGTGCCAGCAGTCTCGGGAGAGCAGATACGCAGTATTTT.

DNA of the CDR3: TGTGCCAGCAGTTCCGCCGGGGTGAACACTGAAGCTTTCTTT. This gives the protein CASSSAGVNTEAFF. V usage is TRBV7-9 and J usage is TRBJ1-1; D is uncertain. Germline V gives CDR1 SEHNR, CDR2 FQNEAQ (reference sequence). The CDR3 sequence is 14 residues long. V dropped 6 bases and J dropped 0 bases, with 11 bases sitting between them.

Turning to this clone: Being one base from a much bigger clone, this may be a read error. The rearrangement joins TRBV6-1 to TRBJ2-5; the D gene is possibly TRBD1 (6 bases). The CDR3 is 16 residues long. Trimming stripped 0 bases from V and 4 bases from J, with 15 bases between. Germline V CDR1 and CDR2: MNHNS, SASEGT. CDR3 in amino acids: CASSEARAGVSETQYF. The CDR3, as DNA: TGTGCCAGCAGTGAAGCGCGGGCAGGGGTTTCAGAGACCCAGTACTTC.

J is TRBJ1-3 and V is TRBV19; TRBD1 is a possible D gene (6 bases). The CDR3 has 14 residues. V was pared by 7 bases and J by 3 bases, with 13 bases between. Germline V CDR1 and CDR2: LNHDA, SQIVND (reference sequence). The CDR3 sequence: CASTFGQIGNTIYF. The DNA for the CDR3 is TGTGCCAGTACCTTTGGACAGATTGGAAACACCATATATTTT.

V and J are TRBV2 and TRBJ2-7; 8 bases fit TRBD1. The germline gives CDR1 SNHLY, CDR2 FYNNEI. The CDR3 is made up of 14 amino acids. Trimming cost V 4 bases and J 0 bases; bases outside gene matches: 2. CDR3 residues: CASSGTGSSYEQYF. For the CDR3, the DNA is TGTGCCAGCAGTGGGACAGGGAGCTCCTACGAGCAGTACTTC.

As for this clone: Other nucleotide sequences in the sample specify the same CDR3. The rearrangement links TRBV9 to TRBJ1-3, with D unresolved. Germline-derived CDR1 and CDR2 are SGDLS and YYNGEE. The CDR3 consists of 14 residues. V was pared by 0 bases and J by 0 bases, with 4 bases between. The CDR3 nucleotides are TGTGCCAGCAGCGTAGCTAGCTCTGGAAACACCATATATTTT. Amino acids: CASSVASSGNTIYF.

The chain carries TRBV2 and TRBJ2-7, with 8 bases fitting TRBD1. There are 15 residues in the CDR3. The V and J ends lost 2 bases and 2 bases, in that order; junction bases with no gene match: 5. Germline V gene data show CDR1 as SNHLY and CDR2 as FYNNEI. CDR3 in DNA: TGTGCCAGCAGTGAACTAGGGACAGGCGCCTACGAGCAGTACTTC. This encodes CASSELGTGAYEQYF.

The genes are TRBV9 and TRBJ2-1; TRBD2 matches at 12 bases. Germline V gene sequence: CDR1 SGDLS, CDR2 YYNGEE. V lost 3 bases and J lost 6; bases outside the gene matches: 4. The CDR3 totals 15 residues. CDR3 coding DNA: TGTGCCAGCAGCGCGGAGGGACTAGCGGGCAATGAGCAGTTCTTC. Protein sequence: CASSAEGLAGNEQFF.